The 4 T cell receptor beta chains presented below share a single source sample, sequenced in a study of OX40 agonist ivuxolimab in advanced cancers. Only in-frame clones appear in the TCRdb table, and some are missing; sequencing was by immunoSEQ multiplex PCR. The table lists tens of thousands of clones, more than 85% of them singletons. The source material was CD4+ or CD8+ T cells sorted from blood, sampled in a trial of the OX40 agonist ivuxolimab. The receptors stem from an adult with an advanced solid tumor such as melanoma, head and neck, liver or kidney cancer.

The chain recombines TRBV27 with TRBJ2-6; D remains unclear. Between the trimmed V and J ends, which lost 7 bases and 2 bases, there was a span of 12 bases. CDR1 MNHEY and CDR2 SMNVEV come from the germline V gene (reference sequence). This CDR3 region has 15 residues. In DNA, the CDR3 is TGTGCCAGCATTAGTTTGGGTGCTGGGGCCAACGTCCTGACTTTC. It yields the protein CASISLGAGANVLTF. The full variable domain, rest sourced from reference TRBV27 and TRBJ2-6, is EAQVTQNPRYLITVTGKKLTVTCSQNMNHEYMSWYRQDPGLGLRQIYYSMNVEVTDKGDVPEGYKVSRKEKRNFPLILESPSPNQTSLYFCASISLGAGANVLTFGAGSRLTVL.

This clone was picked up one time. CDR3 nucleotides: TGTGCCAGCAGCTTAGCCCAGATGGGGGTTGGCGGTACGCAGTATTTT. Its translation: CASSLAQMGVGGTQYF. The chain is built from TRBV7-2 and TRBJ2-3; D might be TRBD1 or TRBD2, each matching 5 bases. This CDR3 comprises 16 residues. The germline gives CDR1 SGHTA, CDR2 FQGNSA. With 0 bases removed from V and 8 bases from J, the gap between germline ends came to 18 bases.

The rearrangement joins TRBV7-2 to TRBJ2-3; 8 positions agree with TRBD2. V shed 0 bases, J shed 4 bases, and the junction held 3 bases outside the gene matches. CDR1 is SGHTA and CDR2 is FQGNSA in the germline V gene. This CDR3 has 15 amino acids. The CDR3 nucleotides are TGTGCCAGCAGCTTAGCAGGACTAGCCTCAGATACGCAGTATTTT. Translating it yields CASSLAGLASDTQYF.

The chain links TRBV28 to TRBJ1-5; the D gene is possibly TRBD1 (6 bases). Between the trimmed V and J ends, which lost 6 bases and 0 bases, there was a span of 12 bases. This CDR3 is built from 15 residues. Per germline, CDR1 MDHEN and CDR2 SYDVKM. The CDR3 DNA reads TGTGCCAGCAGCCGTACAGGGCCTAGCAATCAGCCCCAGCATTTT. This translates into CASSRTGPSNQPQHF.